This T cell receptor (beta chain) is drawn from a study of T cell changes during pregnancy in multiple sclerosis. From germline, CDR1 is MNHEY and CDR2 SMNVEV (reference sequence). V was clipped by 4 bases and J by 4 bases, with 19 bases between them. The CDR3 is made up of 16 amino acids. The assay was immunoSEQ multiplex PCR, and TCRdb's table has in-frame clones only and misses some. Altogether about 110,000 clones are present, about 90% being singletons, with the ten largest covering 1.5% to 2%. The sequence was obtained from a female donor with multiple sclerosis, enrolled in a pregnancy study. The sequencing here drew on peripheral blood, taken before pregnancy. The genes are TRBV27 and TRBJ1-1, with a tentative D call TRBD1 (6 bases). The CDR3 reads CASSSVLHRDRTEAFF. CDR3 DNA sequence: TGTGCCAGCAGTTCCGTCCTCCACAGGGATCGCACTGAAGCTTTCTTT.